This entry concerns a single T cell receptor beta chain. The source of the sample is a study of technical replicates of blood from a few donors. Repertoires were generated with immunoSEQ multiplex PCR, while TCRdb's copy carries only in-frame clones and drops some. The sample records about 80,000 clones, 89% being singletons. The CDR3 spans 14 residues. With V trimmed by 5 bases and J by 5 bases, 6 bases remained unmatched. The germline gives CDR1 LNHDA, CDR2 SQIVND (reference sequence). This sequence originates from a human donor in good health. The sequenced sample was T cells isolated from PBMCs. The chain recombines TRBV19 with TRBJ1-5, with 7 bases aligning to TRBD1. Written as DNA, the CDR3 is TGTGCCAGTAGTGCGGGACAGACCCATCAGCCCCAGCATTTT. This encodes CASSAGQTHQPQHF.